This record covers a single TCR beta chain. A junction end diverges from the germline sequence, so it may reflect a read error. TCR beta CDR3 regions were amplified from RNA. First-round RT-PCR targeting the TCR CDR3 was performed with the HTBI primer set. TCRdb itself ran the multiplex PCR reads through MiXCR, one entry per CDR3 protein. In the table there are about 420,000 distinct CDR3 sequences, 15% to 18% of which are singletons. This record comes from a study of T cells in Graves' hyperthyroidism and ophthalmopathy. The CDR3 runs to 15 residues. The germline V gene encodes CDR1 MNHEY and CDR2 SVGEGT.

This rearrangement joins TRBV6-2 or TRBV6-3 to TRBJ2-3, with 7 bases identical to TRBD2. The sequence was obtained from a woman aged 18-30 years with Graves' hyperthyroidism. Material for sequencing was blood. The CDR3 loop reads CVSSYSGGGWDTQYF. The DNA for the CDR3 is TGTGTCAGCAGTTACTCGGGGGGAGGATGGGATACGCAGTATTTT.